The T cell receptor (beta chain) described here comes from a study of cytomegalovirus exposure and HLA in healthy donors (dated by TCRdb to about 2017). Some background on the complete study: According to an earlier analysis of around 600 of the donors, 200 million or so T cells yielded over 90 million unique TCR beta sequences and about 300 Gb of sequence data. An early release that covered more than 550 HLA-typed donors contained about 290 gigabases of sequencing data and about 93 million unique TCR sequences. Among the approximately 400 genotyped donors, around 81% belonged to the genetic ancestry cluster associated with self-reported Caucasian donors. The study aimed to test whether signatures of past pathogen exposure could be identified by cataloging public T cell receptors. The T cell repertoires of about 700 subjects were profiled by immunosequencing and related to cytomegalovirus serostatus. Besides the first cohort of under 700 subjects, a separate validation cohort made up of some 110 different subjects was used. To predict cytomegalovirus infection status, the study brought together high-throughput TCR immunosequencing, statistical association of individual TCRs with disease status, and machine learning. In a later analysis, previously published TCR beta repertoires from more than 500 donors were re-analyzed and high-resolution HLA genotyping was added so that TCR occurrence patterns could be studied. Rather than drawing on any new phenotypic data, the later analysis identified candidate immune exposures from TCR beta sequences and the way those sequences occurred across donors. An earlier analysis of some 500 of the donors used high-throughput TCR beta sequencing to judge whether each TCR beta V gene segment behaved as functional or pseudogenic. Alongside the repertoire data, information on donor age, sex, ethnicity and CMV serostatus was compiled. A later genetic analysis took genome-wide SNP genotypes for about 55% of the 666 donors and used that subset as a discovery cohort. Every repertoire in the discovery cohort had been generated on one and the same sequencing platform. Both class I and class II loci were covered by HLA typing, at four-digit resolution. Typing coverage differed by locus: A, B, C, DRB1 and DQB1 were typed in about 629-630 donors, DQA1 in approximately 520, DPA1 in approximately 610, and DPB1 in 400 to 480. Several DR-DQ haplotypes were handled as single units for association and clustering, since linkage in the cohort was strong. Across approximately 420 genotyped donors of the cohort, an average of approximately 240,000 unique TCR beta nucleotide sequences per donor were sequenced, and roughly 20% of those sequences were non-productive.

The germline V gene (reference sequence) yields MNHEY for CDR1 and SMNVEV for CDR2. Measured from the cysteine to the phenylalanine, the CDR3 is 17 residues long. The only DNA kept is the CDR3, 51 bases in frame from the first base. Ends trimmed: V by 5 bases, J by 0 bases; bases unmatched to a gene: 10. The library was built by means of the immunoSEQ multiplex PCR assay. For the multiplex PCR, a mixture combining 60 forward primers for TCR Vbeta segments and 13 reverse primers for TCR Jbeta segments was used. A multiplex PCR assay on genomic DNA amplified the CDR3 region of rearranged TCR beta genes. The Illumina HiSeq System was used to sequence the amplified TCR beta libraries as 87-base-pair reads. The original pipeline was this. A later analysis counted 75 million to 100 million unique TCR beta chains across the 500 to 850 repertoires, and roughly 11 million of these chains were shared by at least two donors. Raw reads were error-corrected and collapsed into unique sequences by a nearest-neighbor algorithm in which closely related sequences were merged to remove PCR and sequencing errors. To assign V, D and J gene segments, CDR3 sequences were aligned to IMGT reference sequences. For a sequence to be retained, a match of at least six nucleotides to both a V gene segment and a J gene segment was required. A rearrangement was called productive if the CDR3 had no stop codons and remained in frame with V and J, and every other rearrangement was called non-productive. Following IMGT convention, CDR3 was defined as the stretch from the second conserved V-encoded cysteine up to the conserved J-encoded phenylalanine. In an earlier analysis of roughly 610 of the donors, sequences lacking an unambiguous match to a single V gene segment were excluded. An earlier analysis of under 750 of the donors called V segments functional above 56.7% productive rearrangements and segregating when the between-donor standard deviation exceeded 5%. A statistical classification framework was built to diagnose cytomegalovirus status from the catalog of TCR beta chain sequences. V and J gene assignment, in a later analysis, came from comparing TCR nucleotide sequences with IMGT/GENE-DB human TR gene sequences. The TCRdist pipeline was used in a later analysis to assign CDR3 sequences and most-parsimonious VDJ recombination scenarios. A later analysis defined each TCR beta chain by its CDR3 amino acid sequence plus V-gene family, and excluded reads lacking a unique V-gene family. To address suspected cross-contamination and a sequencing artifact, a later analysis removed 592 highly shared, low-generation-probability nucleotide sequences. A later analysis calculated a clonal expansion index for each public chain from normalized within-repertoire ranks of inferred template counts. In a later analysis, generation probabilities were computed with a VDJ recombination model fitted to out-of-frame rearrangements, and the resulting probabilities were checked against IGoR. A later analysis scored TCR-TCR, TCR-HLA and TCR-CMV co-occurrence with hypergeometric tests, applying a repertoire-size bias correction to TCR pairs. To estimate false discovery rates, a later analysis permuted the HLA or CMV assignments 20 times. In a later analysis, co-occurring TCRs were grouped using DBSCAN, with TCRdist sequence similarity added in when clustering inside HLA-allele-positive subsets. Repertoires with fewer than 30,000 or more than 120,000 public chains, plus five repertoires with anomalous nucleotide sharing, were excluded from co-occurrence clustering. TCRdb provides this immuneACCESS table in a form limited to in-frame rearrangements. Some clones are lacking; in checked studies, under half of them reflect an unresolved V gene, and why the rest are absent is not known. V and J calls and clone size are as listed in that table; D and trimming were resolved from the DNA. The sample data list roughly 150,000 clones, and roughly four fifths of these were observed just once. Together, the top ten hold 5.5% to 6% of the sample.

The cohort consisted of 600 to 700 healthy bone marrow donors. Cohort members were all nominally healthy when sampled, although unrecorded immune exposures were likely present. The donor was CMV seropositive and was included in the group of 250 to 350 seropositive cohort members. Every donor gave a peripheral blood sample, and the peripheral blood mononuclear cells from that sample were used for TCR beta sequencing. Genomic DNA extraction from the blood cell samples was performed with the Qiagen DNeasy Blood Extraction Kit. Overall study outcomes, separate from this receptor: The sequencing pipeline was judged likely to have produced a cluster of highly shared sequence variants as a technical artifact. Across donors, most TCR sequences were observed very rarely, whereas some public TCRs were present in many individuals. HLA typing was unavailable for some donors at each locus, so association tests used only the typed subset. Because the 87-base-pair reads could not distinguish some IMGT-functional V segments, including TRBV6-2 and TRBV6-3, those segments were excluded. It was suggested by the authors that the approach could potentially be generalized to other disease states and immunological phenotypes. In a later analysis, most CMV-associated TCR beta chains were found to appear HLA-restricted, with HLA associations seemingly driven largely by CMV exposure. The study gave a list of 150 to 200 TCR beta chains associated with cytomegalovirus. In a later analysis, TCR association rates were found to vary across HLA loci, with the most associated TCRs seen for DRB1 alleles and the fewest for HLA-C alleles. In this cohort, only TCR beta chains were sequenced, and detectable features were limited by the absence of alpha or paired-chain data. Compared with equally common non-associated chains, HLA-associated TCR beta chains in a later analysis were more clonally expanded and had lower generation probabilities. Correlated functional status among segregating V segments might be attributable to linkage disequilibrium, but an unknown experimental factor could not be ruled out. Fewer than 20 rarely observed V segments, including chromosome 9 orphons, were excluded from the earlier analysis of about 610 of the donors because counts were too low. In a later analysis, some 17,000 TCR beta sequences were associated with specific HLA alleles at a false discovery rate of 0.05. According to a later genetic analysis, donors in an Asian-associated ancestry cluster had fewer N-insertions in productive TCRs than the roughly 700-donor mean. An earlier analysis of around 500 of the donors showed that most TCR beta V segments appeared in productive rearrangements either about 87% or about 30% of the time, which broadly matched IMGT annotations. Assigning TCR associations to individual alleles was difficult when HLA alleles, especially DR and DQ, strongly co-occurred. The classifier was reported to diagnose cytomegalovirus status with high specificity and sensitivity in both the original and validation cohorts. The presence/absence analyses assumed that sequencing depth was roughly uniform across donors, and that assumption may not be true. For the cohort, immune exposure information was limited to CMV serostatus. In vitro tests confirmed that a few of the cytomegalovirus-associated TCR beta chains recognize cytomegalovirus antigens. A further reported finding was that TCR beta sequences accurately predicted the HLA-A and HLA-B alleles for most subjects in the first cohort. In a later genetic analysis, a missense DCLRE1C variant was associated with V-gene and J-gene trimming of TCR beta chains, and the association was replicated in an independent cohort. A later analysis reported that several top co-occurrence clusters appeared linked to parvovirus B19, influenza, CMV and Epstein-Barr virus.

In regard to this clone: Its antigen remains undetermined. Base qualities are not recorded, but no much larger clone differs from it by a single base.

The sequencing input was PBMCs. The receptor's source is a man aged 25 to 45 in good health and CMV-seropositive. Rearrangement joined TRBV27 to TRBJ2-4; 7 bases in the middle match TRBD2. The bases read TGTGCCAGCAGTACTCCACTAGCGCTACTAGCCAAAAACATTCAGTACTTC. It is translated as CASSTPLALLAKNIQYF.